This T cell receptor beta chain was retrieved from a study of blood T cell repertoires in COVID-19. Looking at the study overall: Material from acute and convalescent COVID-19 was sourced from the United States, Italy and Spain.

Here immunoSEQ multiplex PCR was the method, and the copy in TCRdb shows in-frame clones only, minus some. The sample holds approximately 30,000 clones, about 91% seen once. The specimen was peripheral blood. The sequence came from a human donor with active COVID-19. The donor label of this sample is uncertain.

The chain's CDR3 is CASSYDRQGAGDTQYF. CDR3 bases: TGTGCCAGCAGCTACGATAGGCAGGGGGCCGGAGATACGCAGTATTTT. The rearrangement joins TRBV13 to TRBJ2-3; 8 positions match TRBD1. The V gene's germline CDR1 is PRHDT and CDR2 FYEKMQ (reference sequence). After removal of 4 bases from V and 5 bases from J, the junction contained 11 bases not matched to a gene. The length of the CDR3 is 16 residues.